These 5 T cell receptor beta chains were sequenced from one sample in a study of human T cells and chemical hapten exposure. One entry per CDR3 protein, called by TCRdb with MiXCR from the RACE reads. Among 80,000 to 95,000 distinct CDR3 sequences, approximately 11% were seen once, and the ten largest hold roughly 2.3%. Stated time point: patch test 2, 6 weeks after DPC sensitization. Described treatment: therapeutic diphenylcyclopropenone sensitization with weekly scalp DPC. The starting material was whole blood, obtained in connection with sensitization to the hapten diphenylcyclopropenone (DPC). All receptors come from a middle-aged man with alopecia areata. Some clones in this sample may be carry-over from other donors' samples.

This clonotype came up a few times. This chain uses TRBV5-1 with TRBJ2-5; D not certain. Germline-derived CDR1 and CDR2 are SGHRS and YFSETQ. The CDR3 consists of 14 residues. With 4 bases removed from V and 3 bases from J, the gap between germline ends came to 13 bases. The CDR3 sequence: CASSLFSGKETQYF. DNA of the CDR3: TGCGCCAGCAGCCTCTTCTCGGGCAAAGAGACCCAGTACTTC.

Ten or more counts support this clonotype. The chain carries TRBV4-2 and TRBJ2-1; D gene ambiguous. Per germline, CDR1 LGHNA and CDR2 YNFKEQ. V was cut by 1 base and J by 10 bases, with 5 bases left in between. The CDR3 runs 11 residues. The CDR3 region has the DNA TGTGCCAGCAGCCAAGCCGGGGAGCAGTTCTTC. This codes for CASSQAGEQFF.

Only a few counts were recorded for this clonotype. The chain has TRBV24-1 and TRBJ2-1; D remains unclear. V was trimmed by 4 bases and J by 8 bases, leaving 20 bases between them. The CDR3 sequence is 16 residues long. CDR1 KGHDR and CDR2 SFDVKD come from the germline V gene. For the CDR3, the DNA is TGTGCCACCAGTGACCGTAGCTTTGGGTTGGTTGATGAGCAGTTCTTC. Translating it yields CATSDRSFGLVDEQFF.

This chain connects TRBV19 to TRBJ1-1, with 8 bases identical to TRBD1. This CDR3 spans 16 amino acids. Germline V lookup: CDR1 LNHDA, CDR2 SQIVND (reference sequence). J gave up 1 base and V 4 bases, and 8 bases lay outside the gene matches. In nucleotides, the CDR3 is TGTGCCAGTAGTACCCCTCCGACAGGGGAGAACACTGAAGCTTTCTTT. It translates to CASSTPPTGENTEAFF.

The chain joins TRBV6-5 to TRBJ1-2; TRBD1 agrees at 8 bases. With 6 bases clipped from V and 7 bases from J, the junction kept 16 bases outside the gene matches. The germline CDR1 and CDR2 sequences are MNHEY and SVGAGI. The CDR3 covers 16 residues. CDR3 sequence: CASSDPGTGFPGGYTF. For the CDR3, the DNA is TGTGCCAGCAGCGATCCGGGGACAGGCTTCCCGGGTGGCTACACCTTC.